The subject of this entry is one T cell receptor (beta chain). A few counts support this clonotype. Its specific antigen is unknown. No per-base quality is available; no much larger clone lies one base away. The roughly 38 donors, aged 6 to 90 years, were systemically healthy Caucasian individuals from Russia. Ten milliliters of peripheral blood were drawn from each donor into EDTA-treated Vacutainer tubes. Ficoll-Paque density-gradient centrifugation was used to isolate PBMCs, with at least 7 million per sample. Total RNA was extracted from PBMCs with Trizol reagent, with at least 5 micrograms obtained per sample. Naive CD45RAhigh/CD27high T cell percentages were measured by flow cytometry on a PBMC aliquot from every donor. This sample is part of a study of blood T cells in healthy people across ages (dated by TCRdb to 2013 to 2016). For the wider study: In model experiments, roughly one uniquely barcoded TCR beta cDNA molecule per two T cells was captured by template switching. Donors of different ages were randomly distributed across sequencing lanes to avoid experimental bias. Using deep sequencing normalized with unique cDNA molecular identifiers, the study measured how TCR beta repertoire diversity changes with age. Using the same blood draw, the study looked at two additional independent replicas of 1 million unique cDNA reads for two donors, one aged 18 to 30 and the other aged 80 or older. The donors were divided into four age groups: young (average around 15 years), middle-aged (about 39), aged (about 60) and long-lived (roughly 88).

The CDR3 goes from the cysteine to the phenylalanine over 13 residues. Of all the DNA, just the CDR3 is kept, 39 bases in frame from base 1. The junction carries 11 bases between V and J, which are trimmed by 1 base and 8 bases respectively. Via the germline V gene, CDR1 is SGHDN and CDR2 FVKESK. Broader findings and caveats from the paper: There was a strong correlation between observed TCR beta diversity and the percentage of naive T cells measured by flow cytometry. Because profiling used bulk unsorted PBMCs, naive and antigen-experienced compartments could not be compared conclusively. Observed TCR beta diversity per million T cells fell roughly linearly with age, and a significant reduction was already apparent by age about 38. Compared with the aged group, the long-lived group had more naive CD4+ T cells, fewer expanded clones and increased TCR diversity, suggesting age selection. Estimates of total diversity based on one million sequenced T cells were regarded as lower bounds and as underestimates. Because donor CMV infection status was unknown, age-related changes in expanded clonotypes were potentially confounded.

Library method: 5' RACE. Instrument used: Illumina HiSeq 2500. A second about 7 to 12 cycle PCR used a sample-barcoded 5' primer and a J-beta primer mix. A unique molecular identifier was introduced onto each TCR beta cDNA molecule by a template-switch 5' adaptor carrying 12 random nucleotides. Each sample yielded at least 3 million CDR3-containing paired-end reads. All of the RNA was converted into first-strand cDNA using the Mint cDNA synthesis kit, with a TRBC-specific oligonucleotide serving as the primer. After uracil-DNA glycosylase treatment, a first 18-cycle PCR used universal primers M1SS and BC2_uni_R on all cDNA. In the original analysis: For normalization, 1 million high-quality reads, each with a distinct molecular identifier, were randomly selected from each sample. Reads sharing molecular identifiers were discarded rather than binned into consensus sequences. MiTCR, set to a Q25 quality threshold and the strictest error-elimination algorithm, was used for CDR3 identification, clonotype clustering and error correction. A nonparametric unseen species model using Euler transformation provided a lower-bound estimate of total TCR beta diversity. TCRdb reprocessed the public reads (quality trimming at Q25 with fastp, clone calling with MiXCR) and kept in-frame beta chains. Rows are unified per CDR3 protein, each entry keeping the most common DNA and genes. TCRdb, rather than the study authors, made the V and J calls. Recorded for this sample are 710,000 or so distinct CDR3 sequences; 22% of them occurred a single time. The ten largest clones capture roughly 22% of the sample.

Sequenced material: blood. The sequence joins TRBV14 to TRBJ1-2; there is no confident call for the D gene. This receptor was identified in a man between 70 and 80 years old in good health. Here is the DNA: TGTGCCAGCAGCCAAGCCCGGGCGAGGGGCTACACCTTC. Translated, it gives CASSQARARGYTF.